This T cell receptor beta chain was identified during a study of siplizumab effects on memory and regulatory T cells. Points from the study as a whole: Siplizumab, the agent tested, significantly reduced alloreactive sequences traceable to unstimulated CD4+ memory cells. Of the proliferating CD4+ or CD8+ clones, roughly 80-95% lacked a naive or memory phenotype that could be assigned.

TCRdb keeps only in-frame clones here, not all; method: immunoSEQ multiplex PCR. The data show approximately 120,000 clones, 90% to 95% seen once. About this clone: Its antigen is not identified.

This TCR came from a human donor in good health. The specimen was Tregs sorted from blood.

The CDR3 reads CASSSFTGSWGTGELFF. CDR3 in DNA: TGTGCCAGCAGTTCTTTTACAGGGTCATGGGGCACCGGGGAGCTGTTTTTT. The V gene is TRBV27, the J gene TRBJ2-2, with a weak D call TRBD1 (6 bases). V dropped 4 bases and J dropped 4 bases, with 19 bases sitting between them. Germline V CDR1 and CDR2: MNHEY, SMNVEV (reference sequence). The CDR3 totals 17 residues.